The table lists the clone carrying this TCR beta chain with a few counts. Its target is unknown. TCRdb called the reads again in MiXCR, with one record for every CDR3 protein. The sample contains about 160,000 distinct CDR3 sequences, about 20% of which appear only once. This specimen comes from a study of T cell repertoires in cytomegalovirus infection. For the study at large: As its CMV epitopes, the study selected recently identified HLA-C-restricted and well-studied HLA-B-restricted targets. It can be stated that public TCR beta signatures indicated CMV infection as well as a matching HLA type. The study's findings and limits: Using cumulative public TCR beta family frequency, the authors identified those who carried CMV together with the relevant HLA. CMV-specific TCR beta clonotypes restricted by HLA-C dominated the ex vivo response.

The sample was CD8+ T cells from cultured PBMCs, taken from culture after CMV antigen stimulation. This TCR was recovered from a human donor in good health (CMV status not recorded). Some clones in this sample may be carry-over from other donors' samples.

The CDR3 region is CASSQERGGGTDTQYF. For the CDR3, the DNA is TGCGCCAGCAGCCAAGAGCGGGGCGGTGGCACAGATACGCAGTATTTT. The rearrangement uses TRBV4-1 and TRBJ2-3; D perhaps matches TRBD2 (6 bases). The V and J ends lost 0 bases and 1 base respectively, with 11 bases between them. The CDR3 runs to 16 residues. Germline assignment: CDR1 MGHRA and CDR2 YSYEKL.